The 18 T cell receptor beta chains listed next were all sequenced from one sample in a study of cytotoxic CD8 clonotypes in ibrutinib-treated CLL. Produced via immunoSEQ multiplex PCR; TCRdb's table is partial and in-frame only. This table holds about 330,000 clones, roughly 70% found once. The source material was PBMCs, sampled after 36 months of ibrutinib treatment. Receptor source: a human donor with chronic lymphocytic leukemia.

The rearrangement links TRBV27 to TRBJ2-3; D perhaps matches TRBD2 (6 bases). The CDR3 extends over 17 amino acids. Trimming shortened V by 0 bases and J by 2 bases, and 15 bases separated the two germline ends. The germline CDR1 and CDR2 sequences are MNHEY and SMNVEV (reference sequence). Here the CDR3 reads CASSLSPTGVATDTQYF. The CDR3 DNA sequence: TGTGCCAGCAGTTTATCGCCAACGGGAGTAGCCACAGATACGCAGTATTTT.

This clone was detected only once. The chain carries TRBV11-3 and TRBJ2-2; D possibly corresponds to TRBD1 (5 bases). Germline CDR1 SGHNT, CDR2 YENEEA. The CDR3 is made up of 16 amino acids. V was clipped by 2 bases and J by 5 bases, with 15 bases between them. CDR3 protein: CASSLNSWGQTGELFF. Written as DNA, the CDR3 is TGTGCCAGCAGCTTAAATTCCTGGGGCCAGACCGGGGAGCTGTTTTTT.

CDR3: CASSYSFAHLYGYTF. CDR3 bases: TGTGCCAGCAGTTACTCTTTTGCCCACCTCTATGGCTACACCTTC. This chain uses TRBV6-5 with TRBJ1-2, with D hard to call. The CDR3 totals 15 residues. CDR1 MNHEY and CDR2 SVGAGI come from the germline V gene. The ends were cut back, 0 bases at V and 4 bases at J, with 12 bases in the middle.

The sample holds a few counts of this clone. This chain uses TRBV7-9 with TRBJ2-7; 9 bases agree with TRBD1. With 5 bases clipped from V and 4 bases from J, the junction kept 6 bases outside the gene matches. The CDR3 sequence is 14 residues long. CDR1 and CDR2 from the germline V gene are SEHNR and FQNEAQ (reference sequence). The CDR3, as DNA: TGTGCCAGCAGCGAAGCCGGGACAGGGTACGAGCAGTACTTC. Encoded protein: CASSEAGTGYEQYF.

This clone was detected only a few times. This chain links TRBV5-8 with TRBJ2-7; no clear D. Per the germline V gene, CDR1 is SGHTS and CDR2 is YDEGEE. The CDR3 loop spans 12 amino acids. The germline V and J ends were trimmed by 4 bases and 2 bases, with 7 bases remaining between them. CDR3 sequence reads: CASSPYPYEQYF. The CDR3 DNA follows: TGTGCCAGCAGCCCTTACCCCTACGAGCAGTACTTC.

This chain uses TRBV25-1 with TRBJ2-1; no clear D gene. V lost 2 bases and J 2 bases, leaving 13 bases between the germline ends. The CDR3 runs to 16 residues. Germline loops: CDR1 MGHDK, CDR2 SYGVNS. This chain's CDR3 is CASSEKVQATYNEQFF. The CDR3 nucleotides are TGTGCCAGCAGTGAAAAGGTCCAAGCCACCTACAATGAGCAGTTCTTC.

This clone was detected once. The V call is TRBV10-3, the J call TRBJ2-3; no clear D gene. The germline gives CDR1 ENHRY, CDR2 SYGVKD. CDR3 length: 13 amino acids. V was clipped by 7 bases and J by 8 bases, with 16 bases between them. For the CDR3, the DNA is TGTGCCATCACGGCCCATGTGGCAGGTACGCAGTATTTT. It is translated as CAITAHVAGTQYF.

The chain couples TRBV19 to TRBJ2-5; possibly TRBD2 for D (5 bases). The CDR3 consists of 14 residues. From germline, CDR1 is LNHDA and CDR2 SQIVND (reference sequence). Trimming took 3 bases from V and 5 from J, leaving 13 bases between them. CDR3 DNA: TGTGCCAGTAGTATGCCCCGGCGGGTGGAGACCCAGTACTTC. Its protein product is CASSMPRRVETQYF.

This clone was observed a handful of times. This rearrangement joins TRBV9 to TRBJ2-2; a possible D gene is TRBD2 (5 bases). Germline V gene lookup returns CDR1 SGDLS and CDR2 YYNGEE. The CDR3 spans 12 residues. V lost 8 bases to trimming and J lost 7 bases, with 12 bases between them. The CDR3 reads CASNRGGGELFF. In DNA form, the CDR3 reads TGTGCCAGTAATCGGGGTGGCGGGGAGCTGTTTTTT.

This sequence joins TRBV4-3 and TRBJ2-3; D is ambiguous. Germline loops: CDR1 LGHNA, CDR2 YSLEER. The germline V and J ends were trimmed by 0 bases and 2 bases, with 9 bases remaining between them. The CDR3 is 15 residues long. This CDR3 is CASSQDPRYTDTQYF. CDR3 nucleotides: TGCGCCAGCAGCCAAGATCCTAGGTACACAGATACGCAGTATTTT.

The chain employs TRBV6-5 and TRBJ1-2; no clear D. There are 14 residues in the CDR3. The germline V gene encodes CDR1 MNHEY and CDR2 SVGAGI. V was shortened by 4 bases and J by 3 bases, with 12 bases between the two germline ends. CDR3 nucleotide sequence: TGTGCCAGCAGTTCCGACTTGGTGGACTATGGCTACACCTTC. This encodes CASSSDLVDYGYTF.

V and J are TRBV2 and TRBJ1-6; D remains unclear. Germline V gene lookup returns CDR1 SNHLY and CDR2 FYNNEI. Trimming pared 6 bases from V and 0 bases from J, leaving 21 bases between. CDR3 size: 19 residues. CDR3 coding DNA: TGTGCCAGCAGAATTCCGCCGTGGGGTCGAAGCTCCTATAATTCACCCCTCCACTTT. Its translation is CASRIPPWGRSSYNSPLHF. Full variable domain (rest looked up from reference TRBV2 and TRBJ1-6): EPEVTQTPSHQVTQMGQEVILRCVPISNHLYFYWYRQILGQKVEFLVSFYNNEISEKSEIFDDQFSVERPDGSNFTLKIRSTKLEDSAMYFCASRIPPWGRSSYNSPLHFGNGTRLTVT.

The rearrangement links TRBV19 to TRBJ2-1, with 7 bases fitting TRBD1. The V and J ends lost 4 bases and 5 bases, in that order; junction bases with no gene match: 5. This CDR3 is 14 amino acids long. Germline V CDR1 and CDR2: LNHDA, SQIVND (reference sequence). The CDR3 protein is CASSKQGNHNEQFF. CDR3 coding DNA: TGTGCCAGTAGTAAACAGGGGAACCACAATGAGCAGTTCTTC.

The V and J genes are TRBV9 and TRBJ2-7; the match to TRBD2 covers 11 bases. The germline V gene encodes CDR1 SGDLS and CDR2 YYNGEE. The CDR3 is 18 residues long. Trimming at V came to 2 bases and at J to 2 bases, leaving 12 bases not matched to a gene. CDR3 loop: CASSVGQLIAGGPYEQYF. CDR3 DNA sequence: TGTGCCAGCAGCGTGGGTCAACTAATAGCGGGAGGGCCCTACGAGCAGTACTTC. The full variable domain, with the rest looked up from reference TRBV9 and TRBJ2-7, is DSGVTQTPKHLITATGQRVTLRCSPRSGDLSVYWYQQSLDQGLQFLIQYYNGEERAKGNILERFSAQQFPDLHSELNLSSLELGDSALYFCASSVGQLIAGGPYEQYFGPGTRLTVT.

The chain carries TRBV5-1 and TRBJ2-7; D not certain. The CDR3 contains 11 residues. Germline V gene sequence: CDR1 SGHRS, CDR2 YFSETQ. Deletions cut 4 bases from V and 7 bases from J, with 9 bases between. The DNA of the CDR3 is TGCGCCAGCAGCGACGCTTGGGAGCAGTACTTC. Its protein product is CASSDAWEQYF.

This clone has just a few counts. The V call is TRBV7-8, the J call TRBJ2-1; D may correspond to TRBD1 or TRBD2 (5 bases each). Trimming stripped 8 bases from V and 4 bases from J, with 18 bases between. Germline CDR1 reads SGHVS; CDR2 reads FQNEAQ. The CDR3 is 15 amino acids. The CDR3 loop is CASESEIGAYNEQFF. The CDR3 DNA follows: TGTGCCAGCGAGTCCGAGATCGGGGCTTACAATGAGCAGTTCTTC.

J is TRBJ1-1 and V is TRBV4-1; perhaps TRBD1 as D (6 bases). The CDR3 runs 14 residues. V shed 1 base and J shed 1 base, with 7 bases lying between them. From germline, CDR1 is MGHRA and CDR2 YSYEKL. The CDR3 region is CASSQGGANTEAFF. In DNA, the CDR3 is TGCGCCAGCAGCCAAGGGGGGGCGAACACTGAAGCTTTCTTT.

The CDR3 nucleotides read TGTGCCAGCAGCCAGACTAGCGGGGGGGCCTCCTACAATGAGCAGTTCTTC. Translated, it gives CASSQTSGGASYNEQFF. The V and J genes are TRBV5-6 and TRBJ2-1, with 14 bases fitting TRBD2. The V segment lost 4 bases and the J segment 0 bases; nucleotides outside the gene matches: 3. Per the germline V gene, CDR1 is SGHDT and CDR2 is YYEEEE. CDR3 length: 17 amino acids.